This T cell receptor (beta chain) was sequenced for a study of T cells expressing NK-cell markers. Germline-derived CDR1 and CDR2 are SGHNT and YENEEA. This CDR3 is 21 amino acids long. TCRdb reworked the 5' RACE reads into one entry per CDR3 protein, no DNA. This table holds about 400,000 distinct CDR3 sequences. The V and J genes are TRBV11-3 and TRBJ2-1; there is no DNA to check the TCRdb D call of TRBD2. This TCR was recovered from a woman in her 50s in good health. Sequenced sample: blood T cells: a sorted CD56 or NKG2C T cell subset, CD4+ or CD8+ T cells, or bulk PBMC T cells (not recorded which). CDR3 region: CASSLGRRRGIGPGLYNEQFF.